This record covers a single T cell receptor beta chain. Its matching antigen is unknown. Amplified regions were TCR beta CDR3 sequences from RNA transcripts. A set of HTBI primers served as the primers for a first-round RT-PCR of the TCR CDR3. TCRdb passed the multiplex PCR reads through MiXCR, listing each CDR3 protein once. Here the sample spans 300,000 to 350,000 distinct CDR3 sequences, roughly 20% being singletons. The data were taken from a study of T cells in Graves' hyperthyroidism and ophthalmopathy. On the study more broadly: Peripheral blood was acquired at first diagnosis, ahead of any therapy whatsoever. Study results and caveats: Most thyroid clonotypes expanded above 0.001 were also detected in blood.

Recently diagnosed hyperthyroidism of less than 2 months' duration affected patients aged 18 to 65. Exclusion followed for patients with uncontrolled infection, other autoimmune disease, pregnancy or lactation. Germline values: CDR1 SGHTA, CDR2 FQGTGA. V lost 1 base and J lost 2, with 5 bases in between. This CDR3 is 13 amino acids long. The sample was blood. The chain links TRBV7-3 to TRBJ1-1, with D unresolved. The sequence came from a woman aged 45-65 years with Graves' hyperthyroidism. CDR3 nucleotide sequence: TGTGCCAGCAGCTTAAACCGTAACACTGAAGCTTTCTTT. Residues: CASSLNRNTEAFF.